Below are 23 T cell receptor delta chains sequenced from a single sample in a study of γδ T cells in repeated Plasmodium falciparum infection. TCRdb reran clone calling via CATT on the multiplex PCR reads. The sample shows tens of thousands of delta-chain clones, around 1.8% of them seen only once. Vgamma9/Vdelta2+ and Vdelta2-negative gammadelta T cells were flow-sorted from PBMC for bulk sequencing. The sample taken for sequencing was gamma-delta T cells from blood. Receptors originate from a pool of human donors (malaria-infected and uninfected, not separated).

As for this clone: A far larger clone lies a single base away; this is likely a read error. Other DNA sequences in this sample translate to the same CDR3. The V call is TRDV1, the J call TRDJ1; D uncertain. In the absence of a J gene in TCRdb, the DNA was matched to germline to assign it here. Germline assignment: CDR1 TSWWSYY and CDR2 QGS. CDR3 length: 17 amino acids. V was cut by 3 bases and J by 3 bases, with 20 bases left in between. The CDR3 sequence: CALGEPEYVRVPDKLIF. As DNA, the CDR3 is TGTGCTCTTGGGGAGCCAGAGTACGTGAGGGTCCCCGATAAACTCATCTTT.

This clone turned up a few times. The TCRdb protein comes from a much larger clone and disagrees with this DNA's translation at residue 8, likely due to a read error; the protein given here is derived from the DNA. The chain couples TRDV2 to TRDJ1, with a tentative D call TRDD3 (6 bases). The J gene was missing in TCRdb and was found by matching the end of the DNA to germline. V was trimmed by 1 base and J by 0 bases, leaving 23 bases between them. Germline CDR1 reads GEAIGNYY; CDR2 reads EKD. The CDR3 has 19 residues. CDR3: CACDTGSCTGLLYTDKLIF. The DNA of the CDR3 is TGTGCCTGTGACACGGGATCCTGCACTGGGCTACTTTACACCGATAAACTCATCTTT.

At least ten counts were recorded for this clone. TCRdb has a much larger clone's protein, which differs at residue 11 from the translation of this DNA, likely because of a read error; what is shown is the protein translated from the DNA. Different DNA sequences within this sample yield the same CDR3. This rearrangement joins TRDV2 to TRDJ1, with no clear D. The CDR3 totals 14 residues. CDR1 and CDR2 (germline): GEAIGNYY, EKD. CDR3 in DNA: TGTGCATGTGACACCCCTTTTGTAGTTGAAGGACTCATCTTT. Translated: CACDTPFVVEGLIF.

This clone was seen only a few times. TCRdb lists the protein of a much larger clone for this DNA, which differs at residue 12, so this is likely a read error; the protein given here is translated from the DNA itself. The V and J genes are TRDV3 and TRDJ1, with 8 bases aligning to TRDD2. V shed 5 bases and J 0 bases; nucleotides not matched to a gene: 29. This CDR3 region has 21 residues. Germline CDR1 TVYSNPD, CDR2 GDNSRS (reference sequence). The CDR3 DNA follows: TGTGCCCTAAAAGACTTCCTACGTTTTTTTCCTGAGGGAGATTACACCGATAAACTCATCTTT. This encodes CALKDFLRFFPEGDYTDKLIF. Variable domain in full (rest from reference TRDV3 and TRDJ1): CDKVTQSSPDQTVASGSEVVLLCTYDTVYSNPDLFWYRIRPDYSFQFVFYGDNSRSEGADFTQGRFSVKHILTQKAFHLVISPVRTEDSATYYCALKDFLRFFPEGDYTDKLIFGKGTRVTVEP.

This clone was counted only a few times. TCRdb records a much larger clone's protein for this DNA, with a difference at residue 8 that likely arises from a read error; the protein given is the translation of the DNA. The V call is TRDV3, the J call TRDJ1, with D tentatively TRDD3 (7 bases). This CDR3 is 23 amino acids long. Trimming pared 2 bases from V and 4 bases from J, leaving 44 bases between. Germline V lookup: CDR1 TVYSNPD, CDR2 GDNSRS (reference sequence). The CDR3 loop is CAFGMLSPPTAYWGPLRHDKLIF. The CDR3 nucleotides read TGTGCCTTTGGGATGTTGAGCCCTCCTACGGCCTACTGGGGACCCTTAAGGCACGATAAACTCATCTTT.

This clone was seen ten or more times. Here the CDR3 reads CALGERWASYPSGGLYSLKWWAQLFF. The CDR3 DNA reads TGTGCTCTTGGGGAACGTTGGGCTTCCTACCCTAGTGGGGGCCTTTACTCGCTCAAATGGTGGGCACAACTCTTCTTT. This rearrangement joins TRDV1 to TRDJ2; 8 bases fit TRDD2. Trimming removed 1 base from V and 8 bases from J; junction bases left unmatched: 39. Germline loops: CDR1 TSWWSYY, CDR2 QGS. The CDR3 sequence is 26 residues long.

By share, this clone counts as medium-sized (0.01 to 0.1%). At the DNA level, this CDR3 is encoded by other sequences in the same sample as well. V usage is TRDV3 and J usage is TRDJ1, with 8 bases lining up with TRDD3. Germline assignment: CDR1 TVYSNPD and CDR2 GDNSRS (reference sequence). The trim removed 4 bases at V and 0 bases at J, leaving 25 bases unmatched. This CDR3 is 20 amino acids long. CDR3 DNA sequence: TGTGCCTCCTTTGGTCCCGATAGTACTGGGGGGAGATTCTACACCGATAAACTCATCTTT. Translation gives CASFGPDSTGGRFYTDKLIF. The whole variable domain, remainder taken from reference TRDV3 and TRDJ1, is CDKVTQSSPDQTVASGSEVVLLCTYDTVYSNPDLFWYRIRPDYSFQFVFYGDNSRSEGADFTQGRFSVKHILTQKAFHLVISPVRTEDSATYYCASFGPDSTGGRFYTDKLIFGKGTRVTVEP.

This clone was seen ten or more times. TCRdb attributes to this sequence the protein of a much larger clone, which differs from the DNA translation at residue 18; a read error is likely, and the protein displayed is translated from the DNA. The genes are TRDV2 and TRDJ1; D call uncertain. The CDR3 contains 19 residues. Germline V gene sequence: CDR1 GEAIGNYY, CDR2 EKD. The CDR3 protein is CACDQIGTGWDSDTDKLTF. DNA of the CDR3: TGTGCCTGTGACCAGATCGGTACAGGGTGGGACTCGGACACCGATAAACTCACCTTT.

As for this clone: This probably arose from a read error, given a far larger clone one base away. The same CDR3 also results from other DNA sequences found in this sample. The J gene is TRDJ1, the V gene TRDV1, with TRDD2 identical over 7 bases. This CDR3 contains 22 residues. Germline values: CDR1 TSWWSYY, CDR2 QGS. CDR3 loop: CALGESSSYRSLMGPPTDKLIF. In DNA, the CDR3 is TGTGCCCTTGGGGAATCCTCTTCCTATCGATCGCTTATGGGTCCCCCTACCGATAAACTCATCTTT.

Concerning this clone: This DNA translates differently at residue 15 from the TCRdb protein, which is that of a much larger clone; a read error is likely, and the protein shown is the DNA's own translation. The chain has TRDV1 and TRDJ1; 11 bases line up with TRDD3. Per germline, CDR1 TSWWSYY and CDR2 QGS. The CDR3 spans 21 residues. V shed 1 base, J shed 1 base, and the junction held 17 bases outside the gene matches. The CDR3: CALGEPNWGIESPGCTDKLIF. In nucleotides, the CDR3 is TGTGCTCTTGGGGAACCCAACTGGGGGATAGAGAGCCCAGGGTGCACCGATAAACTCATCTTT.

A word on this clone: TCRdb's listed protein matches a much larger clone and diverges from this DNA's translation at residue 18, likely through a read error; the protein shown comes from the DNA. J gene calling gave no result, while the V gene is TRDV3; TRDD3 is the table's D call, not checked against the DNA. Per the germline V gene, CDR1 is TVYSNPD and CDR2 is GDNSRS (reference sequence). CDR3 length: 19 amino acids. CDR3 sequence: CAAPWAPFSYVWDTDKLTF. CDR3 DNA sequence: TGTGCCGCTCCCTGGGCCCCCTTTTCCTACGTCTGGGACACCGATAAACTCACCTTT.

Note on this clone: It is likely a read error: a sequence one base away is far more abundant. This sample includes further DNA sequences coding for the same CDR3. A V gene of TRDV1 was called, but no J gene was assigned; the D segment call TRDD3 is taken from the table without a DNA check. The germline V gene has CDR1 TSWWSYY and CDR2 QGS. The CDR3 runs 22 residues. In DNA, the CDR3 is TGTGCTCTTGGGTTTCAACCGTCCACAGCGGTACTGAGGGTCTTTAAGACCGATAAACTCATCTTC. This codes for CALGFQPSTAVLRVFKTDKLIF.

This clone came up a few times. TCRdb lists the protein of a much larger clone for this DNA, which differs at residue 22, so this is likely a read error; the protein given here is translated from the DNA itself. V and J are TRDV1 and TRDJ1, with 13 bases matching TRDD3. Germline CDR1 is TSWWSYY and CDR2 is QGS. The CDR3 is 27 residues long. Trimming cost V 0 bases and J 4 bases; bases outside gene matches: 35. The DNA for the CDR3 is TGTGCTCTTGGGGAACTTTGCCCAATCGAACCTCCACATACTGGGGGATACGCGTATTGCCCAGGCGATAAACTCATCTTT. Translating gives CALGELCPIEPPHTGGYAYCPGDKLIF.

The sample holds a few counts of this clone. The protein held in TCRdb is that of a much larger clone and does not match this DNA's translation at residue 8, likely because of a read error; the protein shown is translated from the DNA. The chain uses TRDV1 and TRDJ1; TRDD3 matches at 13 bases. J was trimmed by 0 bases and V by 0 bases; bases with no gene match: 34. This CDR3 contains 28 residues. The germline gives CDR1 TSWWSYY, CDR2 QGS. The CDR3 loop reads CALGELSYGFLREPYWGIRRAYTDKLIF. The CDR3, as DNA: TGTGCTCTTGGGGAACTTAGTTATGGGTTCCTAAGGGAGCCGTACTGGGGGATACGTAGGGCGTACACCGATAAACTCATCTTT.

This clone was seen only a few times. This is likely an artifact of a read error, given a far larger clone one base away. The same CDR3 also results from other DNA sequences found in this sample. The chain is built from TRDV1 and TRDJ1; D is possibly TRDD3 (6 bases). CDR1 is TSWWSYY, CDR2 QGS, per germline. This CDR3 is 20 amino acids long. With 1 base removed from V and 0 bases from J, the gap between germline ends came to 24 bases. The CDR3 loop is CALGEQVGWGSYSYTDKLIF. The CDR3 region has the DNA TGTGCTCTTGGGGAACAAGTCGGTTGGGGATCATACTCATACACCGATAAACTCATCTTT.

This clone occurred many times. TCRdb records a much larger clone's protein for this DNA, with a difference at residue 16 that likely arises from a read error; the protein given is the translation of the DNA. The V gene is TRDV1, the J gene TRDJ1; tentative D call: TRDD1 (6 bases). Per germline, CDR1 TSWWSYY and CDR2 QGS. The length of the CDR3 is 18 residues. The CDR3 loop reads CALGELPWWINRIDKPIF. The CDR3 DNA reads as TGTGCTCTTGGGGAACTTCCCTGGTGGATAAATAGGATCGATAAACCCATCTTT.

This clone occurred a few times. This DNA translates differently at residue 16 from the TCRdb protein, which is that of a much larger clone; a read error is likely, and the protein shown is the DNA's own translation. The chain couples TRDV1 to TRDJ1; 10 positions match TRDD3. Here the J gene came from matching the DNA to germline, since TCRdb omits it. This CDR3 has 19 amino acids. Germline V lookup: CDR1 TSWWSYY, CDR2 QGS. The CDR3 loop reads CALGEKGWRWGIGADRLIF. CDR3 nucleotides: TGTGCTCTTGGGGAAAAGGGATGGCGCTGGGGGATAGGAGCCGATAGACTCATCTTT.

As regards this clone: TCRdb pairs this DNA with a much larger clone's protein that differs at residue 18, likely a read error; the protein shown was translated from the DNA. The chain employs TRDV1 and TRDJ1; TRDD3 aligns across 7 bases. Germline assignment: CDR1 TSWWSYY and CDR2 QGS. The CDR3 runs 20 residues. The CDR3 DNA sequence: TGTGCTCTTGGGGAACTAGGGGGGATCACCCATCTAATGTACACCGATAAACCCATCTTT. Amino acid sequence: CALGELGGITHLMYTDKPIF.

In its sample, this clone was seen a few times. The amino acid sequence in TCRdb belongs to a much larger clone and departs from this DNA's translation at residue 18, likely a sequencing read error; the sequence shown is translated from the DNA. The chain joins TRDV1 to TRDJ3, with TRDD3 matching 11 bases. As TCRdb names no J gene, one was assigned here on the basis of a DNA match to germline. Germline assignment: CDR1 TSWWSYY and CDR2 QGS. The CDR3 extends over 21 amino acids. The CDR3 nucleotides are TGTGCTCTTGGGGAACTACCTACAGGGTGGGGGATACGATGGGACACCCGACCGATGTTTTTC. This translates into CALGELPTGWGIRWDTRPMFF.

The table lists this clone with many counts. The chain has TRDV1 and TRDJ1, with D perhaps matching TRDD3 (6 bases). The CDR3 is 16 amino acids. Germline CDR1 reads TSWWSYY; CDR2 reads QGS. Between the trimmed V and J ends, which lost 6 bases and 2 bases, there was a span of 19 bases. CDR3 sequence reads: CALGELNCGITDKLIF. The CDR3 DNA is TGTGCTCTTGGTGAGCTCAACTGTGGGATAACCGATAAACTCATCTTT.

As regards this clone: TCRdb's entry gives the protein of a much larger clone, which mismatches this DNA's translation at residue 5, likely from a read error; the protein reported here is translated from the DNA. The DNA of the CDR3 is TGTGCTCTTTTGGAACAATCCTACTGGGGGATAATCGCGCTTCAAAGGGGTTATAAACTCATCTTT. Its protein product is CALLEQSYWGIIALQRGYKLIF. V gene TRDV1 combines with J gene TRDJ1; 11 bases match TRDD3. TCRdb is silent on the J gene; assignment here came from matching the DNA to germline. J gave up 6 bases and V 8 bases, and 32 bases lay outside the gene matches. Germline V gene lookup returns CDR1 TSWWSYY and CDR2 QGS. The CDR3 spans 22 residues.

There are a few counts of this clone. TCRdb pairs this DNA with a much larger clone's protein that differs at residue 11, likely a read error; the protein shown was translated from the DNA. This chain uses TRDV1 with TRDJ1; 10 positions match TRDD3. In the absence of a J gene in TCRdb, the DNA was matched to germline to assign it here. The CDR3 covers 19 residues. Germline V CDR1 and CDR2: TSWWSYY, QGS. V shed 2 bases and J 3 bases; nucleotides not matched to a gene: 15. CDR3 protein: CALGEGTWGICVFSDKLIF. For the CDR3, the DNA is TGTGCTCTTGGGGAAGGGACCTGGGGGATATGCGTTTTCTCCGATAAACTCATCTTT.

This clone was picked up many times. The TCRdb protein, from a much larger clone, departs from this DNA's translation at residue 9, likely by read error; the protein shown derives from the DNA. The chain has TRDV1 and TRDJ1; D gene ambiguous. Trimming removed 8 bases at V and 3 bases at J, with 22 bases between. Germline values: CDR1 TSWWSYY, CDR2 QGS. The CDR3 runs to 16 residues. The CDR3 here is CALLTATRGSADKLIF. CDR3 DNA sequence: TGTGCTCTTCTGACCGCAACAAGGGGTTCGGCCGATAAACTCATCTTT.